This T cell receptor (beta chain) was captured in a study of T cell therapy after organ transplantation. Study-wide findings and caveats: Endogenous clonotypes not in therapy products appeared after therapy alongside transferred ones.

With respect to this clone: As yet, its antigen is unknown. This same CDR3 is encoded by further DNA sequences in the sample.

Repertoires were generated with immunoSEQ multiplex PCR, while TCRdb's copy carries only in-frame clones and drops some. This sample carries approximately 20,000 clones, over 75% of them seen once, and the ten largest clones take roughly a tenth. The time point here: 4-8 weeks after completion of therapy. The starting material was CD8+ T cells from blood, obtained after autologous CMV-specific T cell therapy. The sequence was collected from a human patient who had received a solid organ transplant and had CMV disease. Some T cells here may be from the graft donor.

The CDR3 nucleotides are TGTGCCAGCAGTTATGATGGGCAGAACACCGGGGAGCTGTTTTTT. It codes for CASSYDGQNTGELFF. The V and J genes are TRBV6-5 and TRBJ2-2; D is undetermined. The CDR3 runs to 15 residues. CDR1 is MNHEY and CDR2 is SVGAGI in the germline V gene. V lost 3 bases to trimming and J lost 1 base, with 9 bases between them.